This record concerns one T cell receptor beta chain sequence. No antigen is known for it. Within one base of it there is no much larger clone, and no base qualities were kept. The source of the sample is a study of CD8 T cells in Susac syndrome (dated by TCRdb to about 2019). Context from the whole study: The study used repertoire sequencing to test whether antigen drove CD8+ T cell activation and differentiation in Susac syndrome. General study outcomes and caveats: The number of individuals in the TCR sequencing and HLA analysis was acknowledged as relatively small.

RNA was extracted with the RNeasy kit and about 0.5 to 1 ug was reverse transcribed using random hexamers. TCR beta CDR3 regions were amplified with the immunoSEQ multiplex PCR assay covering 54 Vbeta and 13 Jbeta segments. To correct PCR amplification bias, a synthetic template baseline was used for both primer optimization and computational correction. On the authors' methods: Reads were annotated to V, D and J genes per IMGT and analyzed with immunoSEQ Analyzer, keeping only productive sequences. To calculate clonality, Shannon entropy was normalized by log2 of the number of productive unique sequences and then subtracted from one. For each patient and control, public and private clones were evaluated within the 100 most prevalent clones. Clones were defined as Susac-specific when absent from the healthy and MS cohorts, from about 1,100 published viral clones and from other ImmuneACCESS disease sequences. TCRdb reprocessed the public reads (quality trimming at Q25 with fastp, clone calling with MiXCR) and kept in-frame beta chains. All rows with the same CDR3 protein become a single entry with the most common DNA and genes. TCRdb, not the authors, supplied the V and J calls. The sample table lists some 160,000 distinct CDR3 sequences, about 90% of them with a count of one. The ten largest clones represent 0.065% to 0.1% of the sample.

High-throughput TCR beta sequencing profiled peripheral blood CD8+ and CD4+ T cells from healthy donors, Susac syndrome patients and multiple sclerosis patients. The healthy donors served as controls matched for age and sex. Bulk CD8+ and CD4+ T cells were purified by magnetic negative isolation, while CD8+ TEMRA cells were enriched using FACS. Blood was collected in EDTA tubes and processed within 24 hours, with PBMCs isolated through density gradient centrifugation. PBMCs intended for TCR sequencing were frozen in liquid nitrogen and were later thawed in a 37 degrees C water bath. The sorted or isolated CD4+, CD8+ and CD8+ TEMRA cells had a purity of 90% or higher. Based on the germline V gene (reference sequence), the CDR1 and CDR2 sequences are DFQATT and SNEGSKA. The germline ends are 17 bases apart after V is trimmed by 8 bases and J by 6 bases. Its CDR3 holds 13 amino acids, cysteine through phenylalanine. Only the CDR3 portion is preserved as DNA: 39 bases, with reading frame beginning at the first base.

The chain couples TRBV20-1 to TRBJ2-1; no D gene is confidently identified. Sequencing used CD4+ T cells from PBMCs. This TCR came from a human donor in good health. The CDR3 reads CSPWATNSNEQFF. The bases read TGCAGTCCGTGGGCGACCAACTCCAATGAGCAGTTCTTC.